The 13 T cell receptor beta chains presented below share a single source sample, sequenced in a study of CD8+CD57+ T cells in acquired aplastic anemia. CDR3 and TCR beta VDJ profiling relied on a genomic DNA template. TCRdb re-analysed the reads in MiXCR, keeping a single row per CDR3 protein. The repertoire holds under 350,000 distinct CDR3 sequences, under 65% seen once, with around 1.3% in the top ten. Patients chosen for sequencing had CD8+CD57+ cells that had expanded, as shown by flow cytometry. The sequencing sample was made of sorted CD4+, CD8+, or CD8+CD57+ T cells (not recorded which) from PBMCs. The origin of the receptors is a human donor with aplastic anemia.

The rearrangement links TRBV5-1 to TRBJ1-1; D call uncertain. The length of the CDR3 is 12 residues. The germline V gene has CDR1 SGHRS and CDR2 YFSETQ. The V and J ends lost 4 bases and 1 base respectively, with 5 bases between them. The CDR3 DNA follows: TGCGCCAGCAGCCCGGAGAACACTGAAGCTTTCTTT. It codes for CASSPENTEAFF.

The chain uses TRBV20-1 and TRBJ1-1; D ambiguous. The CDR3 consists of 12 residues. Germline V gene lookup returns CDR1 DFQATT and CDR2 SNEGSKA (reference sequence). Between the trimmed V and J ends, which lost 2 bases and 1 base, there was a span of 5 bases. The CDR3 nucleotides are TGCAGTGCTAGATCAGGGAACACTGAAGCTTTCTTT. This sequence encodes CSARSGNTEAFF.

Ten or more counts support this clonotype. The CDR3 sequence is CSVYTAATNEKLFF. In DNA form, the CDR3 reads TGCAGTGTTTACACAGCTGCAACTAATGAAAAACTGTTTTTT. This rearrangement joins TRBV20-1 to TRBJ1-4; D uncertain. The CDR3 has 14 residues. The germline V gene encodes CDR1 DFQATT and CDR2 SNEGSKA (reference sequence). The V gene lost 7 bases and the J gene lost 0 bases, with 12 bases spanning the gap.

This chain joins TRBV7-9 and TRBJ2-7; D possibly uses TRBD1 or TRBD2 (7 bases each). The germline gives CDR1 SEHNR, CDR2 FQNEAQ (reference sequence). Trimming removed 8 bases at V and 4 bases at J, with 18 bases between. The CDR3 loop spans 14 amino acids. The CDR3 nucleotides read TGTGCCAGCTGGGGGGGGGACAGCGCTTACGAGCAGTACTTC. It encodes CASWGGDSAYEQYF. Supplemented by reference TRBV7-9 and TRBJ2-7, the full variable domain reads DTGVSQNPRHKITKRGQNVTFRCDPISEHNRLYWYRQTLGQGPEFLTYFQNEAQLEKSRLLSDRFSAERPKGSFSTLEIQRTEQGDSAMYLCASWGGDSAYEQYFGPGTRLTVT.

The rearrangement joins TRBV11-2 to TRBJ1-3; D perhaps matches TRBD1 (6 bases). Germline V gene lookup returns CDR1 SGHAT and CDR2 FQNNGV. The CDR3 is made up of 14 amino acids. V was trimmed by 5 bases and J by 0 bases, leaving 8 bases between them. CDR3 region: CASSTDSSGNTIYF. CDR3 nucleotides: TGTGCCAGCAGCACGGACAGCTCTGGAAACACCATATATTTT.

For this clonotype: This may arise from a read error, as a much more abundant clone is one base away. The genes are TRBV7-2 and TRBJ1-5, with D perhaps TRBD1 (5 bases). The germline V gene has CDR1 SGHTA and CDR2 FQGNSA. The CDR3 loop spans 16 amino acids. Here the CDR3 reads CASSLRGDYSNQHQHF. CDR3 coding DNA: TGTGCCAGCAGCTTACGGGGGGATTATAGCAATCAGCACCAGCATTTT.

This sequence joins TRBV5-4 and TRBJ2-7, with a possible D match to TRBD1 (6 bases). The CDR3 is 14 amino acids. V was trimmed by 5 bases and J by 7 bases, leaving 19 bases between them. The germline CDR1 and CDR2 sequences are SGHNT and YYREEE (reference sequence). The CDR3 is CASSDQGRRMEQYF. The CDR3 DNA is TGTGCCAGCAGTGACCAGGGGCGCAGAATGGAGCAGTACTTC.

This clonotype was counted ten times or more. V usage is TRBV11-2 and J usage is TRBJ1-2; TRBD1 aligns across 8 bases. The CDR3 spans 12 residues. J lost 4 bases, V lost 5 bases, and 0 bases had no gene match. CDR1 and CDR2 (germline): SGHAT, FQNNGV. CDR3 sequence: CASSDRGYGYTF. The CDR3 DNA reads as TGTGCCAGCAGCGACAGGGGCTATGGCTACACCTTC.

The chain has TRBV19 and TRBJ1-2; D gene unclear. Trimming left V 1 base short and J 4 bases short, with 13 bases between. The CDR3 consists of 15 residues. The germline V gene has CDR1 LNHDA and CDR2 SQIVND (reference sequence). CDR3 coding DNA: TGTGCCAGTAGTATAGGAGGGCGCGGTGGCTATGGCTACACCTTC. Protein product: CASSIGGRGGYGYTF.

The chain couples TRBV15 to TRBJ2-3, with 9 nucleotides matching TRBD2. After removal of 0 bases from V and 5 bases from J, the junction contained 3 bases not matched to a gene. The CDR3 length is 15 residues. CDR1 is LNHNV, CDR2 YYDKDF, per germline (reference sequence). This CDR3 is CATSREAGGRDTQYF. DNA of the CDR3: TGTGCCACCAGCAGAGAGGCGGGAGGGAGAGATACGCAGTATTTT.

CDR3 protein: CASSLQGQILTDTQYF. In DNA, the CDR3 is TGTGCCAGCAGCTTACAGGGACAGATACTCACAGATACGCAGTATTTT. This chain links TRBV7-3 with TRBJ2-3; 7 positions agree with TRBD1. The CDR3 has 16 residues. The V gene's germline CDR1 is SGHTA and CDR2 FQGTGA. Trimming at V came to 2 bases and at J to 2 bases, leaving 7 bases not matched to a gene. The complete variable domain, with remaining parts taken from reference TRBV7-3 and TRBJ2-3, reads GAGVSQTPSNKVTEKGKYVELRCDPISGHTALYWYRQSLGQGPEFLIYFQGTGAADDSGLPNDRFFAVRPEGSVSTLKIQRTERGDSAVYLCASSLQGQILTDTQYFGPGTRLTVL.

The DNA for the CDR3 is TGTGCCAGCAGCTTAGACGACCCTGAAGCTTTCTTT. This encodes CASSLDDPEAFF. V gene TRBV7-9 combines with J gene TRBJ1-1; D is undetermined. This CDR3 region has 12 residues. Trimming cost V 1 base and J 6 bases, with 6 bases left between them. CDR1 and CDR2 (germline): SEHNR, FQNEAQ (reference sequence).

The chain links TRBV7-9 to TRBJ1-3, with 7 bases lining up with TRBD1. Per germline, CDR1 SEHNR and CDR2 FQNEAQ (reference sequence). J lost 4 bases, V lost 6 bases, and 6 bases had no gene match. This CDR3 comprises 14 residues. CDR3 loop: CASRTTGTGNTIYF. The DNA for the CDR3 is TGTGCCAGCAGAACGACAGGGACAGGAAACACCATATATTTT. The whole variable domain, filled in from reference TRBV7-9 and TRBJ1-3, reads DTGVSQNPRHKITKRGQNVTFRCDPISEHNRLYWYRQTLGQGPEFLTYFQNEAQLEKSRLLSDRFSAERPKGSFSTLEIQRTEQGDSAMYLCASRTTGTGNTIYFGEGSWLTVV.